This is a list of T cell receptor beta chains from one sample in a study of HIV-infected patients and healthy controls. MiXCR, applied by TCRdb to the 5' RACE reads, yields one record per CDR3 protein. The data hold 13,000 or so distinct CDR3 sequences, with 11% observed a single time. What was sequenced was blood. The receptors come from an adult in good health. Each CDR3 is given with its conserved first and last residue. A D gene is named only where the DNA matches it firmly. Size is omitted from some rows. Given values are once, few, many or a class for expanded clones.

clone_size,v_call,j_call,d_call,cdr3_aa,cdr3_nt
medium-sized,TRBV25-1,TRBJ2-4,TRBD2,CASSEKGIPSGSDIQYF,TGTGCCAGCAGTGAAAAAGGGATTCCTAGCGGGAGTGACATTCAGTACTTC
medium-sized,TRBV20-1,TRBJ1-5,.,CSATAVSNQPQHF,TGCAGTGCTACGGCTGTTAGCAATCAGCCCCAGCATTTT
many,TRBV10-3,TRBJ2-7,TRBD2,CAISESSGGRNYEQYF,TGTGCCATCAGTGAGTCGAGCGGCGGGAGGAACTACGAGCAGTACTTC
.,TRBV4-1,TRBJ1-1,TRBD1,CASSHLTGDTEAFF,TGCGCCAGCAGCCATCTGACAGGGGACACTGAAGCTTTCTTT
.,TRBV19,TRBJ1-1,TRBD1,CASTIEGAYTEAFF,TGTGCCAGTACGATTGAGGGGGCGTACACTGAAGCTTTCTTT
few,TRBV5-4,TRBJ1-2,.,CASSVGGTGTGGYTF,TGTGCCAGCAGCGTAGGCGGGACGGGAACTGGTGGCTACACCTTC
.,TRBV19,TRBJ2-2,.,CASRMPVTGELFF,TGTGCCAGTAGAATGCCCGTCACCGGGGAGCTGTTTTTT
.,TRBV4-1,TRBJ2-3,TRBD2,CASKVAGGDTQYF,TGCGCCAGCAAAGTAGCGGGAGGCGATACGCAGTATTTT
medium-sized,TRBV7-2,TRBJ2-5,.,CASSLGLSETQYF,TGTGCCAGCAGCTTGGGTTTGTCAGAGACCCAGTACTTC
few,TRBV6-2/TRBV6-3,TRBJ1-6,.,CASSYERRINSPLHF,TGTGCCAGCAGTTACGAAAGACGGATTAATTCACCCCTCCACTTT
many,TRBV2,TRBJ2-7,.,CASSGRSYEQYF,TGTGCCAGCAGTGGTAGATCCTACGAGCAGTACTTC
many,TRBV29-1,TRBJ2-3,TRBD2,CSVEEVAGIDTQYF,TGCAGCGTTGAAGAGGTAGCGGGGATTGATACGCAGTATTTT
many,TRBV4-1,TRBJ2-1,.,CASSQGPAKYNEQFF,TGCGCCAGCAGCCAAGGACCAGCCAAATACAATGAGCAGTTCTTC
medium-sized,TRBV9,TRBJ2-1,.,CASSVVFRGEQFF,TGTGCCAGCAGCGTAGTTTTCAGGGGTGAGCAGTTCTTC
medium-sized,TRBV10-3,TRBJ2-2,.,CAIRGAANTGELFF,TGTGCCATCAGAGGGGCCGCGAACACCGGGGAGCTGTTTTTT
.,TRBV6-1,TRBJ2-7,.,CASSEGGGPYEQYF,TGTGCCAGCAGTGAAGGTGGCGGGCCTTACGAGCAGTACTTC
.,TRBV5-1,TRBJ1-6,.,CASSPGLDNSPLHF,TGCGCCAGCAGCCCCGGTCTGGATAATTCACCCCTCCACTTT
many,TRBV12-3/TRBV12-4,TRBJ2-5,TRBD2,CASSQKSGTTFMGETHYF,TGTGCCAGCAGTCAAAAATCCGGGACTACCTTCATGGGAGAGACCCATTACTTC
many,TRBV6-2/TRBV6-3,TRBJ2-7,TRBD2,CASRTLLAGGLSYEQYF,TGTGCCAGCAGGACCCTACTAGCGGGAGGCCTCTCCTACGAGCAGTACTTC
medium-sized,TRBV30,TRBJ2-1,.,CAWSVPIRLYNEQFF,TGTGCCTGGAGTGTACCCATCCGCCTCTACAATGAGCAGTTCTTC
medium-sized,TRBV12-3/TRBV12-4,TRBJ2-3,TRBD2,CASSWTSLPDTQYF,TGTGCCAGCAGTTGGACTAGCCTCCCAGATACGCAGTATTTT
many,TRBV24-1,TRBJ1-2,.,CATSAPYGQSNYGYTF,TGTGCCACCAGTGCTCCTTATGGACAGTCTAACTATGGCTACACCTTC
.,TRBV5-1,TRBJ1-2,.,CASNPGGGQRSGYTF,TGCGCCAGCAACCCCGGGGGAGGGCAAAGATCTGGCTACACCTTC
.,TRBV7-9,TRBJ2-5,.,CASSLVPGLQETQYF,TGTGCCAGCAGCTTAGTTCCCGGGCTCCAAGAGACCCAGTACTTC
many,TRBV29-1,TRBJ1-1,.,CSVDLGFGNTEAFF,TGCAGCGTTGACCTGGGGTTTGGGAACACTGAAGCTTTCTTT
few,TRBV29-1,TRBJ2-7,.,CSVPGLESYEQYF,TGCAGCGTGCCGGGACTCGAATCCTACGAGCAGTACTTC
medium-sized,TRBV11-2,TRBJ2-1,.,CASSPTVAGYNEQFF,TGTGCCAGCAGCCCCACGGTGGCGGGCTACAATGAGCAGTTCTTC
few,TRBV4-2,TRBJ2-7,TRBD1,CASSFGTGGAYEQYF,TGTGCCAGCAGCTTCGGGACAGGGGGGGCCTACGAGCAGTACTTC
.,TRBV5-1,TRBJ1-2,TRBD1,CASSLAVGQDFYGYTF,TGCGCCAGCAGCTTGGCCGTCGGACAGGACTTCTATGGCTACACCTTC
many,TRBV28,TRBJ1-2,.,CASALDGHYGYTF,TGTGCCAGCGCCTTGGACGGACACTATGGCTACACCTTC
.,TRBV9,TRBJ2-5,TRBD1,CASSVATGLPETQYF,TGTGCCAGCAGCGTCGCGACAGGGCTTCCAGAGACCCAGTACTTC
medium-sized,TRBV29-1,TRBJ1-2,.,CSVEEEHNYGYTF,TGCAGCGTTGAAGAAGAACATAACTATGGCTACACCTTC